This TCR beta chain was identified during a study of blood T cell repertoires in COVID-19. About the study: Acute-phase and convalescent COVID-19 samples originated in the United States, Italy and Spain.

In the original workflow: Reference gene primer amplification yielded estimated nucleated cell counts. The protocol was immunoSEQ multiplex PCR, while the TCRdb copy is restricted to in-frame clones and leaves out a portion. V, J and clone size reflect that table, while D and trimming were determined from the DNA. The sample holds fewer than 200,000 clones, roughly 90% seen once. The CDR3 loop spans 14 amino acids. Germline V lookup: CDR1 SGHAT, CDR2 FQNNGV. Trimming left V 5 bases short and J 8 bases short, with 18 bases between. This receptor was obtained from a man aged 55 to 69 with acute or convalescent COVID-19. The gene calls are TRBV11-2 and TRBJ1-2; D not certain. Sequencing was performed on peripheral blood. DNA of the CDR3: TGTGCCAGCAGCCCAGTGTTTCAGGCTGGGGGCTACACCTTC. It translates to CASSPVFQAGGYTF.